Listed below are T cell receptor beta chains from one sample, sequenced in a study of T cells in Graves' hyperthyroidism and ophthalmopathy. TCRdb reanalysed the multiplex PCR reads using MiXCR and keeps one entry per CDR3 protein. The sample consists of about 270,000 distinct CDR3 sequences, over 20% of them appearing once. The source material was blood. The receptors stem from a man aged 25-40 years with Graves' ophthalmopathy. The CDR3 runs from the conserved cysteine through the conserved F or W. The D gene is left open where the match is weak. Clone sizes are given selectively: once, few, many, or a class where the clone is expanded.

clone size,V gene,D gene,CDR3 length,J gene,CDR3 DNA,CDR3 protein
many,TRBV28,.,15,TRBJ2-1,TGTGCCAGCAGTCAGGGTCCTGGCTCCTACAATGAGCAGTTCTTC,CASSQGPGSYNEQFF
many,TRBV11-3,TRBD1,17,TRBJ2-1,TGTGCCAGCAGCTTAGAGGCGGGGACAGGGATACGCAATGAGCAGTTCTTC,CASSLEAGTGIRNEQFF
few,TRBV12-5,TRBD2,14,TRBJ2-3,TGTGCTAGTGGTTTGGTGCCTAGCGGGACAGCGCAGTATTTT,CASGLVPSGTAQYF
.,TRBV6-1,TRBD2,16,TRBJ2-3,TGTGCCAGCAGCGCTGGGACTATCGGTAGCACAGATACGCAGTATTTT,CASSAGTIGSTDTQYF
.,TRBV16,.,16,TRBJ2-2,TGTGCCAGCAGCCCTGGATTGAGGGGAGAAACCGGGGAGCTGTTTTTT,CASSPGLRGETGELFF
few,TRBV12-3/TRBV12-4,.,12,TRBJ2-7,TGTGCCAGCAGCCTAAACGGACCAGGGCAGTACTTC,CASSLNGPGQYF
.,TRBV7-6,.,15,TRBJ2-6,TGTGCCAGCAGCGTGTGGGCAGCGGGGGCCAACGTCCTGACTTTC,CASSVWAAGANVLTF
many,TRBV5-5,.,13,TRBJ1-2,TGTGCCAGCAGCTTAGCCACTAACTATGGCTACACCTTC,CASSLATNYGYTF
few,TRBV28,.,12,TRBJ1-2,TGTGCCAGCAGTTTTGGATTGGCGGGCTACACCTTC,CASSFGLAGYTF
.,TRBV28,.,14,TRBJ2-2,TGTGCCAGCAGTTTTCCTCCGGGCACCGGGGAGCTGTTTTTT,CASSFPPGTGELFF
.,TRBV30,.,13,TRBJ1-3,TGTGCCTGGACGGCAGGTCCTGGAAACACCATATATTTT,CAWTAGPGNTIYF
.,TRBV20-1,TRBD1,14,TRBJ1-4,TGCAGTGCTCAGGGACAGGGCCAGGATGAAAAACTGTTTTTT,CSAQGQGQDEKLFF
few,TRBV29-1,.,15,TRBJ1-1,TGCAGCGCGGACAGAGCCACCTTCATGAACACTGAAGCTTTCTTT,CSADRATFMNTEAFF
.,TRBV3-1,.,13,TRBJ1-4,TGTGCCAGCAGCCTAACTAGGGGGGGAAAACTGTTTTTT,CASSLTRGGKLFF
few,TRBV7-9,.,14,TRBJ1-2,TGTGCCAGCAGCTTAGGGGGGGCAGGGCCCGGCTACACCTTC,CASSLGGAGPGYTF
many,TRBV27,.,16,TRBJ1-1,TGTGCCAGCAGTTTATATTCGGCAGGCCCTGGAGCTGAAGCTTTCTTT,CASSLYSAGPGAEAFF
.,TRBV6-1,.,15,TRBJ2-1,TGTGCCAGCGGGGTGAGGGCCGGTGGTATCAATGAGCAGTTCTTC,CASGVRAGGINEQFF
.,TRBV6-1,.,12,TRBJ1-2,TGTGCCAGCAGTGAAGTCGGGTCTGGCTACACCTTC,CASSEVGSGYTF
many,TRBV5-6,.,15,TRBJ1-5,TGTGCCAGCAGCTTGGGGTCGGTACGGGGTCAGCCCCAGCATTTT,CASSLGSVRGQPQHF
.,TRBV5-1,.,16,TRBJ2-4,TGCGCCAGCAGCCGGACGGGACACTTAGCCAAAAACATTCAGTACTTC,CASSRTGHLAKNIQYF